Shown below are 24 T cell receptor beta chains from a single sample sequenced in a study of Graves' ophthalmopathy and Graves' hyperthyroidism. RNA transcripts yielded amplified TCR beta CDR3 regions. HTBI primers were used in a first-round RT-PCR, which preceded a second-round multiplex PCR. In TCRdb, the multiplex PCR reads were re-called with MiXCR into one record per CDR3 protein. Of roughly 300,000 distinct CDR3 sequences listed, roughly a sixth are singletons. Sequencing was carried out using peripheral blood. The receptors derive from an adult man with Graves' ophthalmopathy.

The J gene is TRBJ1-1, the V gene TRBV19; D is perhaps TRBD1 (5 bases). Germline V CDR1 and CDR2: LNHDA, SQIVND (reference sequence). Trimming stripped 6 bases from V and 6 bases from J, with 14 bases between. The CDR3 totals 13 residues. This CDR3 is CASRIGRASEAFF. CDR3 in DNA: TGTGCCAGTAGGATCGGCAGGGCTTCTGAAGCTTTCTTT.

This clonotype was recorded at least ten times. The rearrangement uses TRBV12-3 or TRBV12-4 and TRBJ1-1, with no clear D. With 1 base removed from V and 5 bases from J, the gap between germline ends came to 14 bases. The CDR3 has 15 residues. CDR3 loop: CASSLDPLGRTEAFF. In DNA, the CDR3 is TGTGCCAGCAGTTTAGATCCCCTGGGGAGGACTGAAGCTTTCTTT.

The V gene is TRBV6-1, the J gene TRBJ1-2, with D tentatively TRBD1 (6 bases). Germline CDR1 and CDR2: MNHNS and SASEGT. Trimming pared 7 bases from V and 8 bases from J, leaving 20 bases between. CDR3 length equals 14 residues. CDR3 protein: CASTNGFTGWGYTF. CDR3 in DNA: TGTGCCAGCACCAACGGTTTTACAGGGTGGGGCTACACCTTC.

The chain recombines TRBV9 with TRBJ2-7; 9 nucleotides line up with TRBD1. CDR3 length: 15 residues. V trimming: 0 bases; J trimming: 6 bases; junction bases outside the gene matches: 7. Germline lookup yields CDR1 SGDLS and CDR2 YYNGEE. DNA for the CDR3: TGTGCCAGCAGCGTAGCTCTCGGGACAGGGTTCGAGCAGTACTTC. Its translation is CASSVALGTGFEQYF. Full variable domain (outside the CDR3, taken from reference TRBV9 and TRBJ2-7): DSGVTQTPKHLITATGQRVTLRCSPRSGDLSVYWYQQSLDQGLQFLIQYYNGEERAKGNILERFSAQQFPDLHSELNLSSLELGDSALYFCASSVALGTGFEQYFGPGTRLTVT.

This clonotype was counted ten times or more. This rearrangement joins TRBV7-2 to TRBJ1-2, with D tentatively TRBD1 (6 bases). This CDR3 is 14 amino acids long. With 1 base removed from V and 9 bases from J, the gap between germline ends came to 15 bases. Germline V gene lookup returns CDR1 SGHTA and CDR2 FQGNSA. The CDR3 DNA reads as TGTGCCAGCAGCTTAGAATTCTTTGGGGACAGCTACACCTTC. Translating gives CASSLEFFGDSYTF.

This clonotype showed up many times. V usage is TRBV6-5 and J usage is TRBJ1-1; the D is unclear. This CDR3 is built from 12 residues. CDR1 and CDR2 (germline): MNHEY, SVGAGI. Trimming removed 5 bases from V and 5 bases from J, with 9 bases in between. CDR3 coding DNA: TGTGCCAGCAGTGACTGGGTGACTGAAGCTTTCTTT. Its protein product is CASSDWVTEAFF.

On this clonotype: A much larger clone lies one base from this, so it may be a read error. The rearrangement joins TRBV20-1 to TRBJ2-7; 11 bases line up with TRBD2. Germline V gives CDR1 DFQATT, CDR2 SNEGSKA (reference sequence). The trim removed 3 bases at V and 7 bases at J, leaving 11 bases unmatched. The CDR3 sequence is 15 residues long. As DNA, the CDR3 is TGCAGTGCTAGGCATAGCGGGAGGGCCTCGAGAGAGCAGTACGTC. Residues: CSARHSGRASREQYV.

The sample holds many counts of this clonotype. CDR3 nucleotide sequence: TGTGCCAGCGAGGGACAGAAAGGTACCTACGAGCAGTACTTC. Translated, it gives CASEGQKGTYEQYF. This chain connects TRBV28 to TRBJ2-7, with 7 bases matching TRBD1. V lost 8 bases and J lost 2; bases outside the gene matches: 9. This CDR3 region has 14 residues. The germline CDR1 and CDR2 sequences are MDHEN and SYDVKM.

This clonotype was counted at least ten times. The chain links TRBV19 to TRBJ1-1, with D maybe TRBD1 (5 bases). The germline V and J ends were trimmed by 5 bases and 0 bases, with 10 bases remaining between them. This CDR3 has 14 residues. CDR1 is LNHDA and CDR2 is SQIVND in the germline V gene (reference sequence). DNA of the CDR3: TGTGCCAGTAGTCCCGAGACAGTGAACACTGAAGCTTTCTTT. This encodes CASSPETVNTEAFF.

Many counts were recorded for this clonotype. The J gene is TRBJ1-5, the V gene TRBV25-1; 11 bases match TRBD1. The CDR3 consists of 17 residues. CDR1 MGHDK and CDR2 SYGVNS come from the germline V gene. V trimming: 2 bases; J trimming: 5 bases; junction bases outside the gene matches: 8. CDR3 amino acids: CASSEGTGGRRDQPQHF. The CDR3 DNA reads TGTGCCAGCAGTGAAGGGACAGGGGGTCGTCGGGATCAGCCCCAGCATTTT.

This clonotype was counted at least ten times. In DNA, the CDR3 is TGTGCCAGCAGCTGGGGGACAGAAACAACCGGGGAGCTGTTTTTT. Amino acid sequence: CASSWGTETTGELFF. This chain joins TRBV6-1 and TRBJ2-2, with 7 bases lining up with TRBD1. Germline V gene data show CDR1 as MNHNS and CDR2 as SASEGT. The CDR3 spans 15 residues. V lost 6 bases, J lost 5 bases, and 9 bases stayed unmatched.

This clonotype has a count of ten or more. This chain joins TRBV6-5 and TRBJ2-5; 10 bases line up with TRBD2. V was pared by 7 bases and J by 7 bases, with 6 bases of the junction left unmatched. The V gene's germline CDR1 is MNHEY and CDR2 SVGAGI. The CDR3 is made up of 13 amino acids. CDR3 residues: CASTSGSSATQYF. The CDR3 nucleotides read TGTGCCAGCACTAGCGGGAGTTCTGCGACCCAGTACTTC.

Many counts were recorded for this clonotype. The rearrangement joins TRBV9 to TRBJ1-1; D is undetermined. The germline CDR1 and CDR2 sequences are SGDLS and YYNGEE. The V gene lost 1 base and the J gene lost 0 bases, with 4 bases spanning the gap. The CDR3 has 13 residues. The CDR3 sequence: CASSVTLNTEAFF. The CDR3 region has the DNA TGTGCCAGCAGCGTAACCTTGAACACTGAAGCTTTCTTT.

This clonotype came up many times. The chain links TRBV6-2 or TRBV6-3 to TRBJ1-5; 10 bases fit TRBD1. The CDR3 totals 17 residues. Germline trimming cut 2 bases from V and 3 bases from J; bases unmatched to any gene: 7. Per germline, CDR1 MNHEY and CDR2 SVGEGT. The DNA of the CDR3 is TGTGCCAGCAGTTACCCCGGGACAGGGGTCTTCAATCAGCCCCAGCATTTT. Its translation is CASSYPGTGVFNQPQHF.

This clonotype occurred many times. The rearrangement uses TRBV2 and TRBJ2-5, with TRBD1 identical over 8 bases. Trimming took 4 bases from V and 5 from J; bases not matched to a gene: 9. The germline V gene encodes CDR1 SNHLY and CDR2 FYNNEI. This CDR3 has 15 residues. The CDR3 reads CASSAPAGGRETQYF. The DNA for the CDR3 is TGTGCCAGCAGTGCCCCGGCAGGGGGCCGCGAGACCCAGTACTTC.

This clonotype was counted many times. This chain joins TRBV7-2 and TRBJ1-2; TRBD1 is a possible D gene (5 bases). CDR1 SGHTA and CDR2 FQGNSA come from the germline V gene. The CDR3 has 15 residues. V lost 2 bases and J 0 bases, leaving 10 bases between the germline ends. CDR3 bases: TGTGCCAGCAGCTTAACGGGACCGGCTAACTATGGCTACACCTTC. Residues: CASSLTGPANYGYTF.

This clonotype was observed many times. The rearrangement joins TRBV29-1 to TRBJ1-1; D gene unclear. CDR1 is SQVTM and CDR2 is ANQGSEA in the germline V gene. This CDR3 has 13 amino acids. Trimming took 4 bases from V and 3 from J, leaving 12 bases between them. CDR3 amino acids: CSVVWQEDTEAFF. For the CDR3, the DNA is TGCAGCGTTGTGTGGCAAGAAGACACTGAAGCTTTCTTT. The whole variable domain, remainder taken from reference TRBV29-1 and TRBJ1-1, is SAVISQKPSRDICQRGTSLTIQCQVDSQVTMMFWYRQQPGQSLTLIATANQGSEATYESGFVIDKFPISRPNLTFSTLTVSNMSPEDSSIYLCSVVWQEDTEAFFGQGTRLTVV.

This clonotype was recorded at least ten times. This chain joins TRBV19 and TRBJ2-7, with 12 bases aligning to TRBD2. The CDR3 consists of 15 residues. The V and J ends lost 6 bases and 2 bases, in that order; junction bases with no gene match: 5. Germline V lookup: CDR1 LNHDA, CDR2 SQIVND (reference sequence). CDR3 bases: TGTGCCAGTAGCACCGGACTAGCGGGGACCTACGAGCAGTACTTC. It encodes CASSTGLAGTYEQYF.

This clonotype appeared many times. A junction end diverges from the germline sequence, so it may reflect a read error. The chain combines TRBV6-1 with TRBJ2-2; D gene uncertain. CDR3 length: 13 amino acids. The germline V gene encodes CDR1 MNHNS and CDR2 SASEGT. The CDR3: CAGSDTNTGELFF. The CDR3 DNA is TGTGCCGGCAGTGACACAAACACCGGGGAGCTGTTTTTT.

This clonotype was observed many times. The chain uses TRBV4-2 and TRBJ1-6; D not resolved. Germline CDR1 and CDR2: LGHNA and YNFKEQ. Trimming left V 1 base short and J 8 bases short, with 12 bases between. The CDR3 runs to 15 residues. CDR3 loop: CASSQGTSVDSPLHF. CDR3 in DNA: TGTGCCAGCAGCCAAGGGACTAGTGTTGATTCACCCCTCCACTTT.

At least ten counts were recorded for this clonotype. The chain combines TRBV11-2 with TRBJ2-7; no reliable D call. The CDR3 sequence is 13 residues long. The germline V gene has CDR1 SGHAT and CDR2 FQNNGV. Trimming cost V 0 bases and J 3 bases, with 6 bases left between them. The CDR3 bases are TGTGCCAGCAGCTTAGATTCGCTCTACGAGCAGTACTTC. Encoded protein: CASSLDSLYEQYF.

A few counts support this clonotype. V usage is TRBV19 and J usage is TRBJ2-5; 13 nucleotides agree with TRBD2. The V gene's germline CDR1 is LNHDA and CDR2 SQIVND (reference sequence). This CDR3 is 16 amino acids long. The J segment lost 5 bases and the V segment lost 4 bases, leaving 7 bases of the junction unmatched. In nucleotides, the CDR3 is TGTGCCAGTAGTACCGGACTAGCGGGAGAGGAGGAGACCCAGTACTTC. It encodes CASSTGLAGEEETQYF. Full variable domain (outside the CDR3, taken from reference TRBV19 and TRBJ2-5): DGGITQSPKYLFRKEGQNVTLSCEQNLNHDAMYWYRQDPGQGLRLIYYSQIVNDFQKGDIAEGYSVSREKKESFPLTVTSAQKNPTAFYLCASSTGLAGEEETQYFGPGTRLLVL.

This clonotype has at least ten counts. The chain couples TRBV6-2 or TRBV6-3 to TRBJ2-7; no reliable D call. This CDR3 spans 13 amino acids. V lost 5 bases to trimming and J lost 2 bases, with 10 bases between them. The V gene's germline CDR1 is MNHEY and CDR2 SVGEGT. CDR3: CASSRTQTYEQYF. CDR3 sequence (DNA): TGTGCCAGCAGTCGGACGCAGACCTACGAGCAGTACTTC.

This clonotype showed up just a few times. The CDR3 DNA is TGTGCCTGGGATGGTGACAGAAGGACTAACTATGGCTACACCTTC. Its protein is CAWDGDRRTNYGYTF. This chain connects TRBV30 to TRBJ1-2, with TRBD1 as a possible D gene (5 bases). Trimming pared 5 bases from V and 0 bases from J, leaving 16 bases between. The CDR3 is 15 amino acids. CDR1 and CDR2 (germline): GTSNPN, SVGIG (reference sequence).